Each of the 23 T cell receptor beta chains below was sequenced from the same sample in a study of beta chain features in type 1 diabetes. Study findings and constraints: For Type 1 diabetes patients, all four CD4+ subsets carried TCRB CDR3s that were moderately but significantly shorter.

Expressed TCRB transcripts got sequenced, as all isolated RNA was reverse transcribed. Sequencing used immunoSEQ multiplex PCR; TCRdb keeps in-frame clones, though not all of them. The repertoire holds more than 550,000 clones, with about 14% as singletons. Their antigens remain unidentified. The sample consisted of naive CD4+ T cells from blood. Receptors were obtained from a man between 18 and 29 years old with type 1 diabetes.

CDR3 in amino acids: CASSLGVAGRDTQYF. The CDR3 coding sequence is TGTGCCAGCAGCTTAGGGGTAGCGGGTAGAGATACGCAGTATTTT. The chain employs TRBV7-2 and TRBJ2-3; 7 bases are a match to TRBD2. The CDR3 consists of 15 residues. CDR1 is SGHTA, CDR2 FQGNSA, per germline. Losses at the gene ends were 1 base for V and 5 bases for J; bases not matched to a gene: 6.

This clone was seen a handful of times. The sample has other DNA sequences that encode this CDR3 too. The chain employs TRBV2 and TRBJ2-2; possible D gene TRBD2, 6 bases. V lost 6 bases and J 4 bases, leaving 12 bases between the germline ends. This CDR3 is built from 14 residues. Germline CDR1 reads SNHLY; CDR2 reads FYNNEI. CDR3 region: CASSEGLGTGELFF. The CDR3 bases are TGTGCCAGCAGCGAGGGACTCGGCACCGGGGAGCTGTTTTTT.

The V and J genes are TRBV11-2 and TRBJ2-5; D gene uncertain. This CDR3 is 12 amino acids long. Germline assignment: CDR1 SGHAT and CDR2 FQNNGV. Deletions cut 1 base from V and 4 bases from J, with 4 bases between. The CDR3 region is CASSLGLETQYF. The CDR3 nucleotides are TGTGCCAGCAGCTTAGGGTTAGAGACCCAGTACTTC.

The chain combines TRBV7-2 with TRBJ2-7; D is undetermined. Deletions cut 0 bases from V and 1 base from J, with 10 bases between. The CDR3 is 15 amino acids. In germline, CDR1 is SGHTA, CDR2 FQGNSA. As DNA, the CDR3 is TGTGCCAGCAGCTTAGCGGCAGGAAGTTCCTACGAGCAGTACTTC. Encoded protein: CASSLAAGSSYEQYF.

The rearrangement joins TRBV15 to TRBJ1-1, with D uncertain. V was trimmed by 0 bases and J by 10 bases, leaving 12 bases between them. Germline V gene lookup returns CDR1 LNHNV and CDR2 YYDKDF (reference sequence). The CDR3 is 13 amino acids. In DNA form, the CDR3 reads TGTGCCACCAGCAGAGATCTTGCAGGAAGAGCTTTCTTT. It codes for CATSRDLAGRAFF.

V gene TRBV25-1 combines with J gene TRBJ1-4; D is ambiguous. The CDR3 sequence is 16 residues long. Deletions cut 3 bases from V and 6 bases from J, with 17 bases between. Germline lookup yields CDR1 MGHDK and CDR2 SYGVNS. The chain's CDR3 is CASSDLGDLGYEKLFF. CDR3 DNA: TGTGCCAGCAGTGATCTAGGTGACCTCGGGTATGAAAAACTGTTTTTT.

A few counts support this clone. The chain employs TRBV14 and TRBJ2-3; tentative D call: TRBD2 (6 bases). V shed 1 base and J shed 10 bases, with 27 bases lying between them. CDR1 SGHDN and CDR2 FVKESK come from the germline V gene. This CDR3 region has 18 residues. DNA of the CDR3: TGTGCCAGCAGCCAAGCTTCCAAAAAGGGACTCCCCTGGGCATCGCAGTATTTT. It translates to CASSQASKKGLPWASQYF.

V and J are TRBV28 and TRBJ1-2; possible D gene TRBD1, 6 bases. CDR1 MDHEN and CDR2 SYDVKM come from the germline V gene. This CDR3 region has 14 residues. Trimming removed 5 bases at V and 1 base at J, with 11 bases between. The DNA for the CDR3 is TGTGCCAGCAGTCTTCCGGGACATAACTATGGCTACACCTTC. This codes for CASSLPGHNYGYTF.

This clone was counted between two and nine times. The chain carries TRBV19 and TRBJ2-2, with D possibly being TRBD1 (5 bases). V dropped 3 bases and J dropped 0 bases, with 17 bases sitting between them. Looked up from germline, CDR1 is LNHDA and CDR2 is SQIVND (reference sequence). The CDR3 is made up of 18 amino acids. CDR3 region: CASSIYGRAGTNTGELFF. Here the CDR3 DNA reads TGTGCCAGTAGTATCTACGGAAGGGCAGGGACGAACACCGGGGAGCTGTTTTTT.

The genes are TRBV6-6 and TRBJ1-5; 7 bases map to TRBD1. Germline V gene lookup returns CDR1 MNHNY and CDR2 SVGAGI (reference sequence). V shed 0 bases, J shed 4 bases, and the junction held 6 bases outside the gene matches. The CDR3 is made up of 16 amino acids. CDR3 sequence: CASSYSPTGRNQPQHF. The CDR3, as DNA: TGTGCCAGCAGTTACTCCCCGACAGGGCGGAATCAGCCCCAGCATTTT.

This chain connects TRBV19 to TRBJ2-4, with 8 bases identical to TRBD2. V trimming: 5 bases; J trimming: 3 bases; junction bases outside the gene matches: 3. The CDR3 length is 14 residues. CDR1 is LNHDA and CDR2 is SQIVND in the germline V gene (reference sequence). CDR3 residues: CASSGSGIKNIQYF. Written as DNA, the CDR3 is TGTGCCAGTAGTGGTAGCGGGATCAAAAACATTCAGTACTTC.

This clone has more than one count but fewer than ten. The rearrangement uses TRBV28 and TRBJ2-7, with 9 nucleotides matching TRBD1. There are 14 residues in the CDR3. J gave up 2 bases and V 6 bases, and 5 bases lay outside the gene matches. Per the germline V gene, CDR1 is MDHEN and CDR2 is SYDVKM. The CDR3 region is CASRTWTGAYEQYF. In nucleotides, the CDR3 is TGTGCCAGCAGGACTTGGACAGGGGCCTACGAGCAGTACTTC.

This clone was detected a few times. The chain uses TRBV19 and TRBJ1-2, with D uncertain. This CDR3 is 13 amino acids long. Trimming took 6 bases from V and 0 from J, leaving 8 bases between them. Germline CDR1 and CDR2: LNHDA and SQIVND (reference sequence). The CDR3 nucleotides read TGTGCCAGTAGGCCCGACACTAACTATGGCTACACCTTC. Translation: CASRPDTNYGYTF.

This clone was detected a few times. This chain links TRBV25-1 with TRBJ1-1; possibly TRBD1 for D (6 bases). Trimming removed 7 bases at V and 1 base at J, with 10 bases between. The CDR3 contains 13 residues. Germline lookup yields CDR1 MGHDK and CDR2 SYGVNS. DNA for the CDR3: TGTGCCAGCAAATTACAGGGGAACACTGAAGCTTTCTTT. This encodes CASKLQGNTEAFF.

In its sample, this clone was seen a few times. This sequence joins TRBV6-5 and TRBJ1-2; D is perhaps TRBD1 (6 bases). Germline CDR1 and CDR2: MNHEY and SVGAGI. The CDR3 consists of 13 residues. Trimming removed 6 bases at V and 4 bases at J, with 12 bases between. The CDR3 here is CASRVLGGYGYTF. The DNA for the CDR3 is TGTGCCAGCAGGGTACTAGGGGGCTATGGCTACACCTTC.

V is TRBV10-2 and J is TRBJ2-2; the D is unclear. Germline V gene sequence: CDR1 WSHSY, CDR2 SAAADI. This CDR3 has 11 amino acids. Trimming took off 4 bases at V and 9 bases at J, with 6 bases between the two ends. The DNA of the CDR3 is TGCGCCAGCAGTGCTGATTGGGAGCTGTTTTTT. Protein: CASSADWELFF.

V and J are TRBV9 and TRBJ2-3; 10 nucleotides align to TRBD2. Germline assignment: CDR1 SGDLS and CDR2 YYNGEE. V shed 1 base, J shed 1 base, and the junction held 3 bases outside the gene matches. This CDR3 contains 16 residues. DNA for the CDR3: TGTGCCAGCAGCGTACGGACTAGCGGAGGCACAGATACGCAGTATTTT. Translation gives CASSVRTSGGTDTQYF.

V and J are TRBV7-8 and TRBJ2-7; TRBD2 is a possible D gene (6 bases). The germline V gene has CDR1 SGHVS and CDR2 FQNEAQ. The CDR3 sequence is 14 residues long. V lost 2 bases and J 3 bases, leaving 11 bases between the germline ends. CDR3: CASSLLVGGYEQYF. Written as DNA, the CDR3 is TGTGCCAGCAGCTTATTGGTGGGAGGCTACGAGCAGTACTTC.

J is TRBJ2-1 and V is TRBV15; 7 bases align to TRBD1. The trim removed 4 bases at V and 2 bases at J, leaving 2 bases unmatched. The CDR3 contains 14 residues. CDR1 LNHNV and CDR2 YYDKDF come from the germline V gene (reference sequence). This CDR3 reads CATSKGQTYNEQFF. DNA of the CDR3: TGTGCCACCAGCAAGGGACAGACCTACAATGAGCAGTTCTTC.

V and J are TRBV30 and TRBJ2-1, with TRBD2 as a possible D gene (6 bases). CDR1 is GTSNPN, CDR2 SVGIG, per germline (reference sequence). CDR3 length: 14 residues. The germline V and J ends were trimmed by 7 bases and 4 bases, with 17 bases remaining between them. The CDR3 DNA reads TGTGCCTCTAGAGCCCGGGGGAAATACAATGAGCAGTTCTTC. This codes for CASRARGKYNEQFF.

The CDR3 nucleotides read TGCGCCAGCAGCCTAACCACGGTGGCGGGAGGGCCTATCTACGAGCAGTACTTC. This translates into CASSLTTVAGGPIYEQYF. The gene calls are TRBV5-1 and TRBJ2-7, with 9 bases lining up with TRBD2. CDR1 is SGHRS, CDR2 YFSETQ, per germline. The CDR3 is made up of 18 amino acids. V gave up 4 bases and J gave up 3 bases; unmatched junction bases: 17.

The chain combines TRBV27 with TRBJ2-4; 9 nucleotides line up with TRBD2. Germline V gene lookup returns CDR1 MNHEY and CDR2 SMNVEV (reference sequence). The CDR3 length is 16 residues. Trimming cost V 6 bases and J 2 bases; bases outside gene matches: 8. In DNA form, the CDR3 reads TGTGCCAGCAGCTCCGGGACTAGCTCCTCCAAAAACATTCAGTACTTC. Translated: CASSSGTSSSKNIQYF.

This clone was seen a handful of times. The J gene is TRBJ2-5, the V gene TRBV10-3, with TRBD1 identical over 8 bases. Germline V gene data show CDR1 as ENHRY and CDR2 as SYGVKD. CDR3 size: 13 residues. The V and J ends lost 3 bases and 6 bases, in that order; junction bases with no gene match: 3. The CDR3 reads CAISEDRGKTQYF. DNA for the CDR3: TGTGCCATCAGTGAAGACAGGGGAAAGACCCAGTACTTC.